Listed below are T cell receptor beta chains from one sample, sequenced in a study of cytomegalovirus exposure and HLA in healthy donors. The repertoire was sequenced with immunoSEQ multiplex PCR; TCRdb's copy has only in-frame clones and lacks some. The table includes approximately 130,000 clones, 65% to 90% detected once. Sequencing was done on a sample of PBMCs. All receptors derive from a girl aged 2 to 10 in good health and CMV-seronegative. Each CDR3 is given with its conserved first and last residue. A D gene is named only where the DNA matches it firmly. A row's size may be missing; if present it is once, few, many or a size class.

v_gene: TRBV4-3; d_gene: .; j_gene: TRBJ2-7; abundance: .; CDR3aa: CASSHIGGTYEQYF; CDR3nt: TGCGCCAGCAGCCACATAGGCGGTACCTACGAGCAGTACTTC
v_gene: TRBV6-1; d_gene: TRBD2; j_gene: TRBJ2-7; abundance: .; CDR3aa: CASFTSEPYEQYF; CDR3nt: TGTGCCAGCTTCACTAGCGAACCCTACGAGCAGTACTTC
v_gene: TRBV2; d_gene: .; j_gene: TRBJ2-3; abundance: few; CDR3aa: CASSGQGNTDTQYF; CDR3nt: TGTGCCAGCAGTGGGCAGGGGAACACAGATACGCAGTATTTT
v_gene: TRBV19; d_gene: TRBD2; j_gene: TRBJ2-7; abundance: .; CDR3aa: CASSIGTSDYEQYF; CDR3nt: TGTGCCAGTAGTATAGGGACTAGTGACTACGAGCAGTACTTC
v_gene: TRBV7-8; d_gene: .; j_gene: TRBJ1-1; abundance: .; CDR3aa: CASSLSRMSTEAFF; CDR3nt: TGTGCCAGCAGCTTATCCAGGATGTCCACTGAAGCTTTCTTT
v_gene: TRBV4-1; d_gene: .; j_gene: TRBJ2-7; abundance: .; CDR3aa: CASSQDTAGVKGYEQYF; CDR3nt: TGCGCCAGCAGCCAAGATACGGCAGGGGTTAAGGGCTACGAGCAGTACTTC
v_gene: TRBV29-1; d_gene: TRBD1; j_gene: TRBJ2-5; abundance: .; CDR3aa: CSVLSSGGSETQYF; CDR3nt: TGCAGCGTTTTGTCGTCAGGGGGATCTGAGACCCAGTACTTC
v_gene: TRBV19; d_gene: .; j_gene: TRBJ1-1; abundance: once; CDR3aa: CASSINRNTEAFF; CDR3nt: TGTGCCAGTAGTATTAACAGGAACACTGAAGCTTTCTTT
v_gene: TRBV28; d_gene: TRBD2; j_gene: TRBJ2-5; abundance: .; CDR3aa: CASSLSLISSGNNQETQYF; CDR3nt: TGTGCCAGCAGTTTGTCGTTGATTTCTAGCGGGAATAACCAAGAGACCCAGTACTTC
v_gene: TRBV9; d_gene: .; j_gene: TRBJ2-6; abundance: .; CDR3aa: CASSVNRAGDNSGANVLTF; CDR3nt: TGTGCCAGCAGCGTAAATCGGGCAGGGGACAACTCTGGGGCCAACGTCCTGACTTTC
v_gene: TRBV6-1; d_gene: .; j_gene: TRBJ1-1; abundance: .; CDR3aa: CAIPGIGGITEAFF; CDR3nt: TGTGCCATCCCCGGAATAGGCGGGATCACTGAAGCTTTCTTT
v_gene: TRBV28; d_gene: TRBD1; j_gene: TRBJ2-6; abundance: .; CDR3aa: CASSLNRQGRGIGANVLTF; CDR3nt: TGTGCCAGCAGTTTGAACCGACAGGGCCGGGGTATTGGGGCCAACGTCCTGACTTTC
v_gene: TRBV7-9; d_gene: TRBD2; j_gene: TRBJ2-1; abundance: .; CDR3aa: CASSPWSGGPYNEQFF; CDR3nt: TGTGCCAGCAGCCCGTGGAGCGGGGGGCCCTACAATGAGCAGTTCTTC
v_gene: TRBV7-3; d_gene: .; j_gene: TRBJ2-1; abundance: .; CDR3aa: CASSPKAGTLINEQFF; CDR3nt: TGTGCCAGCAGCCCAAAAGCCGGGACTCTCATCAATGAGCAGTTCTTC
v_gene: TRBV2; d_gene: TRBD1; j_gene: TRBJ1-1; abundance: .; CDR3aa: CASSRQGPEAFF; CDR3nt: TGTGCCAGCAGCCGACAGGGGCCTGAAGCTTTCTTT
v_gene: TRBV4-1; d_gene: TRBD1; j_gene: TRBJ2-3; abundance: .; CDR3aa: CASSQDPTGGFRTQYF; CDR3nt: TGCGCCAGCAGCCAAGATCCCACAGGGGGATTTCGGACGCAGTATTTT
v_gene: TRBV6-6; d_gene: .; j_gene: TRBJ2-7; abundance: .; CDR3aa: CASSYRDTLYEQYF; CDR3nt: TGTGCCAGCAGTTACAGGGACACCCTCTACGAGCAGTACTTC
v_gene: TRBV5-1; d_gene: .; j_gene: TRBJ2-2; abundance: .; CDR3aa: CASSLEAGETGELFF; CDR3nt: TGCGCCAGCAGCTTGGAGGCAGGGGAGACCGGGGAGCTGTTTTTT
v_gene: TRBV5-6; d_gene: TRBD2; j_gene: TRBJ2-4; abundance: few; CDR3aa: CASSLGREGRAKNIQYF; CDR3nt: TGTGCCAGCAGCTTGGGACGGGAGGGCCGTGCCAAAAACATTCAGTACTTC
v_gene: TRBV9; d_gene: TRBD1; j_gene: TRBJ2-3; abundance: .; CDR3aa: CASSEGDRAPDTQYF; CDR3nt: TGTGCCAGCAGCGAAGGGGACAGAGCGCCAGATACGCAGTATTTT
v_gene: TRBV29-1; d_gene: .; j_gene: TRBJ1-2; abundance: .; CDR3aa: CSVRLNYGYTF; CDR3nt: TGCAGCGTTCGACTTAACTATGGCTACACCTTC
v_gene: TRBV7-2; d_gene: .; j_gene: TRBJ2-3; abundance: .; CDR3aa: CASSPTVYPSQYF; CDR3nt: TGTGCCAGCAGCCCCACCGTCTACCCATCCCAGTATTTT
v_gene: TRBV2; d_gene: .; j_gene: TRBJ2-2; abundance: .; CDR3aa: CASASSGLPAGELFF; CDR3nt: TGTGCCAGCGCTAGTTCAGGGCTTCCGGCCGGGGAGCTGTTTTTT
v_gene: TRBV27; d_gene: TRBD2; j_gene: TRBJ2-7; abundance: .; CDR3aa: CASSPPLAGTYEQYF; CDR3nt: TGTGCCAGCTCCCCCCCCCTAGCGGGTACCTACGAGCAGTACTTC
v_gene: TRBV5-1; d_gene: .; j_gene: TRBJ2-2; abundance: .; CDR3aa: CASKTGDTGELFF; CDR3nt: TGCGCCAGCAAGACAGGAGACACCGGGGAGCTGTTTTTT
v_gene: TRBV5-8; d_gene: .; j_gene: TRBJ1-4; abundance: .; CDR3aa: CASSLYMERFPPNEKLFF; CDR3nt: TGTGCCAGCAGCTTGTATATGGAGAGATTTCCCCCTAATGAAAAACTGTTTTTT
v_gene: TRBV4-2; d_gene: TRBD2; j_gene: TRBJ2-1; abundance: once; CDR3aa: CASSQRETSGGGANEQFF; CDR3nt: TGTGCCAGCAGCCAGAGGGAGACTAGCGGGGGAGGGGCCAATGAGCAGTTCTTC
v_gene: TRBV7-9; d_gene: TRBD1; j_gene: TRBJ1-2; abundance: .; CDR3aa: CASSLESPGQAFYGYTF; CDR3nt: TGTGCCAGCAGCTTGGAATCTCCGGGACAGGCCTTCTATGGCTACACCTTC
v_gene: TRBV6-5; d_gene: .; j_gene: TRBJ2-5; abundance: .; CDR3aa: CASTIALGRETQYF; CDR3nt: TGTGCCAGCACTATCGCTTTGGGGCGAGAGACCCAGTACTTC
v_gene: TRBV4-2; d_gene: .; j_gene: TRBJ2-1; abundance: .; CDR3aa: CASSPSLTGNEQFF; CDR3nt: TGTGCCAGCAGCCCCTCCTTGACTGGGAATGAGCAGTTCTTC
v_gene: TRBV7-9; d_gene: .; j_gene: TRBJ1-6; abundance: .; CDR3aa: CASSLGQTDNSPLHF; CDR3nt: TGTGCCAGCAGCTTAGGGCAGACAGATAATTCACCCCTCCACTTT
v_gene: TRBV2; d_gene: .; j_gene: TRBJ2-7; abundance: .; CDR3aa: CATKAGPLYEQYF; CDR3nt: TGTGCCACAAAAGCGGGCCCCCTTTACGAGCAGTACTTC
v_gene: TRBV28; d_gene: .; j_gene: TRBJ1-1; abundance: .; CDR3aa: CASNIGALGNTEAFF; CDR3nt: TGTGCCAGCAATATTGGGGCCTTGGGAAACACTGAAGCTTTCTTT
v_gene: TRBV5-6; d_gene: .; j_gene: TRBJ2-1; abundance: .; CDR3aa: CASSLVGQLPRGQFF; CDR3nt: TGTGCCAGCAGCTTGGTGGGGCAACTACCCCGAGGGCAGTTCTTC
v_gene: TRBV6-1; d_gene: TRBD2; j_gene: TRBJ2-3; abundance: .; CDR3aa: CASSELPWGGGTDTQYF; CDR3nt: TGTGCCAGCAGTGAATTACCTTGGGGGGGTGGCACAGATACGCAGTATTTT
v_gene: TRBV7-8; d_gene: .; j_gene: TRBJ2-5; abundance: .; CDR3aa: CASSLSRNQETQYF; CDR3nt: TGTGCCAGCAGCTTATCCAGGAACCAAGAGACCCAGTACTTC
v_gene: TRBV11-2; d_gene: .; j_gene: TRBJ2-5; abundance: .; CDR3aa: CASSLQFGGRGETQYF; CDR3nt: TGTGCCAGCAGCTTACAATTCGGCGGACGGGGGGAGACCCAGTACTTC